These 5 T cell receptor beta chains share one sample of origin, sequenced in a study of blood T cell repertoires in COVID-19. TCRdb keeps only in-frame clones here, not all; method: immunoSEQ multiplex PCR. The sample has 220,000 or so clones, about 89% seen once. The source material was peripheral blood. Every receptor here comes from a man between 60 and 75 years old who had recovered from COVID-19.

This clone was seen just once. DNA for the CDR3: TGTGCCAGCAGCCCCCGACCGACAGGACCCGCGAACACCGGGGAGCTGTTTTTT. This sequence encodes CASSPRPTGPANTGELFF. The chain is built from TRBV7-8 and TRBJ2-2; the D gene is possibly TRBD1 (6 bases). The CDR3 covers 18 residues. The ends were cut back, 5 bases at V and 0 bases at J, with 19 bases in the middle. CDR1 is SGHVS, CDR2 FQNEAQ, per germline. The complete variable domain, with remaining parts taken from reference TRBV7-8 and TRBJ2-2, reads GAGVSQSPRYKVAKRGQDVALRCDPISGHVSLFWYQQALGQGPEFLTYFQNEAQLDKSGLPSDRFFAERPEGSVSTLKIQRTQQEDSAVYLCASSPRPTGPANTGELFFGEGSRLTVL.

The chain has TRBV5-5 and TRBJ2-3, with 7 bases matching TRBD2. The V gene end was trimmed by 3 bases and the J gene end by 3 bases; junction bases not matched to a gene: 7. Per the germline V gene, CDR1 is SGHKS and CDR2 is YYEKEE (reference sequence). There are 15 residues in the CDR3. The CDR3 sequence: CASSSGTTLTDTQYF. CDR3 in DNA: TGTGCCAGCAGCTCCGGGACTACACTGACAGATACGCAGTATTTT.

The CDR3 sequence is CASSPGTGETQYF. Here the CDR3 DNA reads TGTGCCAGTAGTCCGGGAACTGGGGAGACCCAGTACTTC. The rearrangement links TRBV19 to TRBJ2-5, with D perhaps TRBD2 (5 bases). CDR1 is LNHDA and CDR2 is SQIVND in the germline V gene (reference sequence). CDR3 length: 13 residues. Trimming took 5 bases from V and 5 from J, leaving 12 bases between them.

The chain links TRBV19 to TRBJ1-1; 12 positions match TRBD1. Germline V gene data show CDR1 as LNHDA and CDR2 as SQIVND (reference sequence). Trimming removed 3 bases from V and 3 bases from J; junction bases left unmatched: 11. This CDR3 is 18 amino acids long. The CDR3 reads CASSISYGDRGRDTEAFF. The CDR3 DNA is TGTGCCAGTAGTATTTCTTACGGGGACAGGGGGCGGGACACTGAAGCTTTCTTT.

The chain couples TRBV7-3 to TRBJ1-3; 8 positions match TRBD1. The CDR3 is made up of 15 amino acids. Unmatched junction bases numbered 6, after V lost 6 bases and J lost 2 bases. The V gene's germline CDR1 is SGHTA and CDR2 FQGTGA. CDR3 amino acids: CASRLDRGPGNTIYF. The CDR3 coding sequence is TGTGCCAGCAGGCTCGACAGGGGCCCTGGAAACACCATATATTTT. Based on the CDR3 plus reference TRBV7-3 and TRBJ1-3, the full variable domain is GAGVSQTPSNKVTEKGKYVELRCDPISGHTALYWYRQSLGQGPEFLIYFQGTGAADDSGLPNDRFFAVRPEGSVSTLKIQRTERGDSAVYLCASRLDRGPGNTIYFGEGSWLTVV.